Detailed here is one TCR beta chain. Its antigen is undetermined. This entry is derived from a study of monozygotic twins with inflammatory bowel disease. Study conclusions and caveats: No difference in repertoire similarity was seen between concordant and discordant twins, possibly because power was limited.

TCRdb re-called the 5' RACE reads and shows each CDR3 protein once, DNA omitted. Recorded for this sample: roughly 200,000 distinct CDR3 sequences. Germline CDR1 is SGHTA and CDR2 is FQGTGA. CDR3 length: 16 amino acids. The chain carries TRBV7-3 and TRBJ2-1; TCRdb names TRBD2, which stays unverified in the absence of DNA. The sample consisted of blood. This clonotype was obtained from a human donor with ulcerative colitis or Crohn's disease, or a healthy co-twin of an affected twin (not recorded which). The CDR3 protein is CASSLKGREGYNEQFF. Full variable domain (remainder filled in from reference TRBV7-3 and TRBJ2-1): GAGVSQTPSNKVTEKGKYVELRCDPISGHTALYWYRQSLGQGPEFLIYFQGTGAADDSGLPNDRFFAVRPEGSVSTLKIQRTERGDSAVYLCASSLKGREGYNEQFFGPGTRLTVL.